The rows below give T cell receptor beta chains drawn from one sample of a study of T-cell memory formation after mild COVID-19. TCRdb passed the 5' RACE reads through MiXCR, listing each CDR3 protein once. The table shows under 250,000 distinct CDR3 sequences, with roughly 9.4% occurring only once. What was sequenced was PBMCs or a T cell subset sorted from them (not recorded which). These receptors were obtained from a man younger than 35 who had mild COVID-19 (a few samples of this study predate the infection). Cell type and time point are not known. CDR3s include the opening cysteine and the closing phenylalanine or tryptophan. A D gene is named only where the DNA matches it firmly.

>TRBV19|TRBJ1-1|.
CASGVGVTEAFF
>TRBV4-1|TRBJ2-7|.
CASSQEGRAVQYF
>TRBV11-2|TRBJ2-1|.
CASSGRVLQTIF
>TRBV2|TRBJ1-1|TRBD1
CASSVEGANTEAFF
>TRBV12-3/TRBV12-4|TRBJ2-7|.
CASSLRTRDSRQYF
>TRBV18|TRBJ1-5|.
CASSPGQIDQPQHF
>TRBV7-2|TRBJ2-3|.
CASSRGWAGDTQYF
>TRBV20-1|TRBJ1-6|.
CSASLQGDSPLHF
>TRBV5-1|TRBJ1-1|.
CASSLTPLNTEAFF
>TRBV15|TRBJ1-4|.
CATSRDYSLATNEKLFF
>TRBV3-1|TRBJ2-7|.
CASSQGQYEQYF
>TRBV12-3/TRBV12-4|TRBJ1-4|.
CASSPRAINEKLFF
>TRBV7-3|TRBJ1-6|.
CASSLTGGSGSPLHF
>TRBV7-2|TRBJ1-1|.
CASSLDPRQGWNEAFF
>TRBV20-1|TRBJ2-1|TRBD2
CSASWPSGHNEQFF
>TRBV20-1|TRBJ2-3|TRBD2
CSASSSGGAADTQYF
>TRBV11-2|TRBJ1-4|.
CASRGPGQGPTNEKLFF
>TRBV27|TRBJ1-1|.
CASTAGGDTEAFF
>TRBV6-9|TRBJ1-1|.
CASIAQGLDTEAFF
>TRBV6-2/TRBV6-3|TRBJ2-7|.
CASRHLGDLNYEQYF
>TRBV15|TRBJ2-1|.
CATSRGGGASYNEQFF
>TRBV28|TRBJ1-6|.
CASTNTVSPLHF
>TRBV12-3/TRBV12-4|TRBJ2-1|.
CASSSFPSYNEQFF
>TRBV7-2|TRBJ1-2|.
CASSFRRRGGGYTF
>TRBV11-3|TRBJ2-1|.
CASSSNLADSYNEQFF
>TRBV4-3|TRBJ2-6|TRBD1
CASSQGQGVGANVLTF
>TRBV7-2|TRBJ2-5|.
CASSLGGLSSGQETQYF
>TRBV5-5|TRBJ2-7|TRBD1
CASSLGTVAYEQYF
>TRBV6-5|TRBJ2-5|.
CASSYSTWPAETQYF
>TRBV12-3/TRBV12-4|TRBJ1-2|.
CASSFYRTSGGYTF
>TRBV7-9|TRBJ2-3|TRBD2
CARRLLAVTDTQYF
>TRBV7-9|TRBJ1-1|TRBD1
CASIEGAGAEAFF
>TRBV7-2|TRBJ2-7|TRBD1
CASSLTGQAYEQYF